This record covers a single T cell receptor beta chain. Its cognate antigen is unknown. Russia was home to the donors, healthy Caucasian individuals aged roughly 6 to 100. Sample-barcoded 5' priming and a J-beta primer mix drove a second PCR of about 6 to 11 cycles. TCRdb redid the calling of the 5' RACE reads with MiXCR, one entry per CDR3 protein. Counted here are some 1.5 million distinct CDR3 sequences, roughly 28% occurring once; the ten biggest clones make up about 8%. This sample is part of a study of blood T cells in healthy people across ages. Study conclusions and caveats: Those diversity estimates obtained from one million T cells were thought to be underestimates. What prevented conclusive comparison of naive and antigen-experienced cells was that PBMCs were unsorted.

V was pared by 1 base and J by 0 bases, with 12 bases between. The CDR3 contains 15 residues. The V gene's germline CDR1 is SQVTM and CDR2 ANQGSEA. This TCR derives from a woman aged 25 to 39 in good health. Sequencing was carried out using blood. This chain joins TRBV29-1 and TRBJ1-1; the D gene is possibly TRBD1 (5 bases). The CDR3 DNA is TGCAGCGTTGAAGCGAGGGGCCGGATGAACACTGAAGCTTTCTTT. As protein: CSVEARGRMNTEAFF.